This entry lists 27 T cell receptor beta chains sequenced from one sample in a study of beta chain features in type 1 diabetes. Study-wide findings and caveats: In every one of the four CD4+ subsets, TCRB CDR3s were moderately but significantly shorter in Type 1 diabetes patients.

Sequencing targeted expressed TCRB transcripts, as all isolated RNA had been reverse transcribed. Assay used: immunoSEQ multiplex PCR; TCRdb lists only in-frame clones, some missing. This repertoire shows 200,000 to 300,000 clones, roughly a tenth found once; its top ten account for about 0.018%. No antigen is known for these receptors. Specimen: naive CD4+ T cells from blood. Every receptor here comes from a man aged 25 to 45 with type 1 diabetes.

The V and J genes are TRBV6-5 and TRBJ1-5; maybe TRBD1 (5 bases). The V end lost 4 bases, the J end lost 4 bases, and 8 bases lay between the germline ends. The germline gives CDR1 MNHEY, CDR2 SVGAGI. The CDR3 is 13 amino acids. CDR3 protein: CASSSQGNQPQHF. CDR3 nucleotide sequence: TGTGCCAGCAGTTCCCAGGGTAATCAGCCCCAGCATTTT.

This clone was seen a handful of times. V and J are TRBV7-6 and TRBJ1-6; D gene ambiguous. Germline V CDR1 and CDR2: SGHVS, FNYEAQ. CDR3 size: 17 residues. Trimming took off 0 bases at V and 13 bases at J, with 22 bases between the two ends. The CDR3 is CASSLASGRADGRPLHF. DNA for the CDR3: TGTGCCAGCAGCTTAGCTTCTGGGCGCGCCGACGGGAGGCCCCTCCACTTT. Full variable domain (outside the CDR3, taken from reference TRBV7-6 and TRBJ1-6): GAGVSQSPRYKVTKRGQDVALRCDPISGHVSLYWYRQALGQGPEFLTYFNYEAQQDKSGLPNDRFSAERPEGSISTLTIQRTEQRDSAMYRCASSLASGRADGRPLHFGNGTRLTVT.

The V and J genes are TRBV5-1 and TRBJ2-5; D is uncertain. Trimming shortened V by 7 bases and J by 9 bases, and 19 bases separated the two germline ends. This CDR3 comprises 13 residues. CDR1 is SGHRS and CDR2 is YFSETQ in the germline V gene. The CDR3 region is CASAEPSSRSQYF. The CDR3, as DNA: TGCGCCAGCGCAGAACCGTCTTCGAGGTCCCAGTACTTC.

A few counts support this clone. The V call is TRBV6-5, the J call TRBJ2-5; the match to TRBD1 covers 7 bases. With V trimmed by 6 bases and J by 5 bases, 12 bases remained unmatched. The germline gives CDR1 MNHEY, CDR2 SVGAGI. This CDR3 has 15 residues. For the CDR3, the DNA is TGTGCCAGCAGCCCCCTCGAGGGGGCGGTGGAGACCCAGTACTTC. This translates into CASSPLEGAVETQYF.

The chain combines TRBV27 with TRBJ2-7; 7 bases are a match to TRBD1. CDR1 MNHEY and CDR2 SMNVEV come from the germline V gene (reference sequence). This CDR3 comprises 13 residues. V shed 7 bases and J 2 bases; nucleotides not matched to a gene: 5. CDR3 DNA sequence: TGTGCCAGCACACGACAGGGTACCTACGAGCAGTACTTC. Its protein is CASTRQGTYEQYF.

The rearrangement uses TRBV6-6 and TRBJ1-2; the D gene is possibly TRBD1 (5 bases). Germline V lookup: CDR1 MNHNY, CDR2 SVGAGI (reference sequence). The length of the CDR3 is 14 residues. Between the trimmed V and J ends, which lost 4 bases and 3 bases, there was a span of 12 bases. The chain's CDR3 is CASSSRRQHYGYTF. The DNA for the CDR3 is TGTGCCAGCAGTTCTCGTCGACAGCACTATGGCTACACCTTC.

This rearrangement joins TRBV7-3 to TRBJ1-5, with 9 bases matching TRBD1. The CDR3 spans 16 residues. Germline-derived CDR1 and CDR2 are SGHTA and FQGTGA. V trimming: 7 bases; J trimming: 11 bases; junction bases outside the gene matches: 18. The CDR3 sequence is CASTSGSRTGVKAQHF. The CDR3 coding sequence is TGTGCCAGCACCTCGGGGTCGAGGACAGGGGTGAAGGCCCAGCATTTT.

This clone has more than one count but fewer than ten. This rearrangement joins TRBV5-1 to TRBJ1-2, with TRBD1 identical over 10 bases. Trimming cost V 4 bases and J 4 bases; bases outside gene matches: 7. CDR3 length: 15 residues. Germline V lookup: CDR1 SGHRS, CDR2 YFSETQ. The CDR3 nucleotides are TGCGCCAGCAGCGGGGACAGGGGTTTCGGCTATGGCTACACCTTC. Its protein is CASSGDRGFGYGYTF.

The chain uses TRBV4-1 and TRBJ1-6; D ambiguous. Trimming removed 4 bases at V and 6 bases at J, with 7 bases between. Germline V CDR1 and CDR2: MGHRA, YSYEKL. The CDR3 sequence is 13 residues long. CDR3 coding DNA: TGCGCCAGCAGCCCCCAGGCTAATTCACCCCTCCACTTT. Translating it yields CASSPQANSPLHF.

This clone has more than one count but fewer than ten. The rearrangement links TRBV15 to TRBJ1-2; TRBD1 might be the D (5 bases). The CDR3 runs to 13 residues. Trimming left V 0 bases short and J 6 bases short, with 8 bases between. Germline values: CDR1 LNHNV, CDR2 YYDKDF (reference sequence). CDR3 protein: CATSRDRRDGYTF. CDR3 in DNA: TGTGCCACCAGCAGAGATCGCAGGGATGGCTACACCTTC.

The rearrangement uses TRBV10-3 and TRBJ2-6, with D unresolved. The CDR3 runs to 18 residues. The V gene's germline CDR1 is ENHRY and CDR2 SYGVKD. V was clipped by 2 bases and J by 0 bases, with 14 bases between them. CDR3 coding DNA: TGTGCCATCAGTGAGGGCCAGACAAGTAGCTCTGGGGCCAACGTCCTGACTTTC. Its protein product is CAISEGQTSSSGANVLTF.

The genes are TRBV28 and TRBJ2-7; 8 nucleotides align to TRBD1. The CDR3 totals 13 residues. V lost 4 bases to trimming and J lost 12 bases; unmatched junction nucleotides: 11. CDR1 is MDHEN, CDR2 SYDVKM, per germline. In nucleotides, the CDR3 is TGTGCCAGCAGTTCACCCGGACAGGGCCAAGGGTACTTC. Amino acids: CASSSPGQGQGYF.

This chain connects TRBV5-1 to TRBJ2-6; tentative D call: TRBD2 (7 bases). CDR3 length equals 17 residues. Trimming removed 2 bases from V and 0 bases from J, with 12 bases in between. CDR1 is SGHRS, CDR2 YFSETQ, per germline. The CDR3 region has the DNA TGCGCCAGCAGCTTCGGGGGGCCCTCCTCTGGGGCCAACGTCCTGACTTTC. It encodes CASSFGGPSSGANVLTF.

The chain uses TRBV27 and TRBJ2-3; perhaps TRBD2 as D (5 bases). CDR1 and CDR2 from the germline V gene are MNHEY and SMNVEV (reference sequence). V lost 5 bases and J 3 bases, leaving 9 bases between the germline ends. CDR3 size: 13 residues. The CDR3 here is CASSERRTDTQYF. As DNA, the CDR3 is TGTGCCAGCAGTGAGCGGAGGACAGATACGCAGTATTTT.

This clone was seen a handful of times. The chain joins TRBV18 to TRBJ1-5, with 8 bases that match TRBD1. With 6 bases clipped from V and 2 bases from J, the junction kept 0 bases outside the gene matches. CDR1 and CDR2 from the germline V gene are KGHSH and LQKENI. The CDR3 contains 13 residues. The CDR3 DNA reads as TGTGCCAGCTCGACAGGGGGCAATCAGCCCCAGCATTTT. This sequence encodes CASSTGGNQPQHF.

V gene TRBV18 combines with J gene TRBJ2-2; D possibly corresponds to TRBD2 (6 bases). CDR1 is KGHSH and CDR2 is LQKENI in the germline V gene. V shed 3 bases and J shed 10 bases, with 21 bases lying between them. This CDR3 has 16 amino acids. Written as DNA, the CDR3 is TGTGCCAGCTCACCTTTCTCGGCCGCGGGGTCGGAGGAGCTGTTTTTT. Residues: CASSPFSAAGSEELFF.

CDR3 sequence: CASSANGQGYEQYF. The CDR3 DNA reads TGTGCCAGCAGTGCCAATGGACAGGGGTACGAGCAGTACTTC. J is TRBJ2-7 and V is TRBV2; 9 bases fit TRBD1. The junction had 5 bases not matched to a gene; V was cut back by 4 bases and J by 4 bases. Germline V gene lookup returns CDR1 SNHLY and CDR2 FYNNEI. This CDR3 is built from 14 residues.

The V gene is TRBV6-6, the J gene TRBJ2-7; D remains unclear. Trimming stripped 2 bases from V and 4 bases from J, with 3 bases between. This CDR3 region has 11 residues. The germline gives CDR1 MNHNY, CDR2 SVGAGI (reference sequence). The CDR3 DNA reads TGTGCCAGCAGTTACCGGTACGAGCAGTACTTC. It specifies CASSYRYEQYF.

V usage is TRBV5-1 and J usage is TRBJ2-1; 7 bases map to TRBD1. The length of the CDR3 is 14 residues. Germline CDR1 SGHRS, CDR2 YFSETQ. V gave up 4 bases and J gave up 10 bases; unmatched junction bases: 11. CDR3 amino acids: CASSPGQFIGEQFF. The CDR3 DNA sequence: TGCGCCAGCAGCCCGGGACAGTTTATTGGGGAGCAGTTCTTC. The full variable domain, rest sourced from reference TRBV5-1 and TRBJ2-1, is KAGVTQTPRYLIKTRGQQVTLSCSPISGHRSVSWYQQTPGQGLQFLFEYFSETQRNKGNFPGRFSGRQFSNSRSEMNVSTLELGDSALYLCASSPGQFIGEQFFGPGTRLTVL.

This chain joins TRBV5-1 and TRBJ2-3; possibly TRBD2 for D (5 bases). The CDR3 runs to 14 residues. CDR1 is SGHRS and CDR2 is YFSETQ in the germline V gene. The V end lost 0 bases, the J end lost 1 base, and 6 bases lay between the germline ends. The CDR3 DNA sequence: TGCGCCAGCAGCTTGGGTAGCGGCACAGATACGCAGTATTTT. Its translation is CASSLGSGTDTQYF.

The chain has TRBV28 and TRBJ1-2; D possibly corresponds to TRBD1 (5 bases). From germline, CDR1 is MDHEN and CDR2 SYDVKM. V lost 6 bases to trimming and J lost 9 bases, with 14 bases between them. CDR3 length: 12 residues. CDR3 coding DNA: TGTGCCAGCAGCGTTAAGGGGAAAAGCTACACCTTC. This encodes CASSVKGKSYTF.

In this sample, this clone turned up a few times. CDR3 residues: CASSPSANWQETQYF. CDR3 coding DNA: TGTGCCAGCAGCCCTAGTGCCAATTGGCAAGAGACCCAGTACTTC. V and J are TRBV9 and TRBJ2-5, with no clear D. V was shortened by 4 bases and J by 2 bases, with 15 bases between the two germline ends. The CDR3 runs 15 residues. Germline V CDR1 and CDR2: SGDLS, YYNGEE.

This clone was counted between two and nine times. The chain employs TRBV4-1 and TRBJ2-7; a weak D match, TRBD1 (6 bases). The CDR3 has 15 amino acids. Trimming stripped 3 bases from V and 4 bases from J, with 16 bases between. Germline CDR1 reads MGHRA; CDR2 reads YSYEKL. The CDR3 DNA is TGCGCCAGCAGCCATCCTGCCAGGGGAGAGTACGAGCAGTACTTC. Its translation: CASSHPARGEYEQYF.

This clone was counted between two and nine times. This chain connects TRBV4-2 to TRBJ2-3; unclear D gene. The V end lost 2 bases, the J end lost 5 bases, and 8 bases lay between the germline ends. The CDR3 has 13 amino acids. The V gene's germline CDR1 is LGHNA and CDR2 YNFKEQ. The DNA for the CDR3 is TGTGCCAGCAGCCAACCCCTAGAAGATACGCAGTATTTT. Amino acid sequence: CASSQPLEDTQYF.

This clone was detected only a few times. V is TRBV4-3 and J is TRBJ2-6, with TRBD1 as a possible D gene (6 bases). Trimming removed 4 bases from V and 0 bases from J, with 16 bases in between. The CDR3 spans 18 residues. The germline CDR1 and CDR2 sequences are LGHNA and YSLEER. The CDR3 is CASSLIQGRSSGANVLTF. DNA for the CDR3: TGCGCCAGCAGCCTGATACAGGGCCGAAGCTCTGGGGCCAACGTCCTGACTTTC.

This clone was observed a handful of times. The chain uses TRBV19 and TRBJ1-6; tentative D call: TRBD1 (5 bases). Germline V gene data show CDR1 as LNHDA and CDR2 as SQIVND (reference sequence). The CDR3 is 12 amino acids. Trimming took off 9 bases at V and 10 bases at J, with 13 bases between the two ends. The CDR3 sequence is CASSPRGSPLHF. CDR3 nucleotides: TGTGCCAGCAGTCCTCGGGGGTCACCCCTCCACTTT.

The chain uses TRBV7-9 and TRBJ2-3; TRBD2 matches at 14 bases. The CDR3 extends over 15 amino acids. From germline, CDR1 is SEHNR and CDR2 FQNEAQ (reference sequence). Trimming removed 4 bases from V and 7 bases from J; junction bases left unmatched: 4. CDR3 nucleotide sequence: TGTGCCAGCAGCTCAAGGACTAGCGGGGGGCATACGCAGTATTTT. Translating it yields CASSSRTSGGHTQYF.